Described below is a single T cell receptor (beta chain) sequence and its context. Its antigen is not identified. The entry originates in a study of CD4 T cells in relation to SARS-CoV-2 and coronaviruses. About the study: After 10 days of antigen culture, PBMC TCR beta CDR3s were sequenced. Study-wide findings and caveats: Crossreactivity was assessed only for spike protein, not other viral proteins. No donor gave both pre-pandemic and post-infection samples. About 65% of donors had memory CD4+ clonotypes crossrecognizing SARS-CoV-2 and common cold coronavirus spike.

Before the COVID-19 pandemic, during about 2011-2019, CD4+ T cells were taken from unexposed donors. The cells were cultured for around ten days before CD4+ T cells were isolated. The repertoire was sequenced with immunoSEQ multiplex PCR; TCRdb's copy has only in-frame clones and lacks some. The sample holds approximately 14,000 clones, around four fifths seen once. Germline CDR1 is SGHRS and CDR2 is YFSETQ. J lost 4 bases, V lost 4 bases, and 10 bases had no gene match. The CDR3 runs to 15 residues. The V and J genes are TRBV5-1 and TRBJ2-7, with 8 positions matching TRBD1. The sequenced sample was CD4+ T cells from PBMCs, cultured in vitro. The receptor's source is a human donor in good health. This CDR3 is CASSPQGQGLYEQYF. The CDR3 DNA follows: TGCGCCAGCAGCCCTCAAGGACAGGGACTTTACGAGCAGTACTTC.